These 29 T cell receptor beta chains were sequenced from one sample in a study of OX40 agonist ivuxolimab in advanced cancers. Here immunoSEQ multiplex PCR was the method, and the copy in TCRdb shows in-frame clones only, minus some. The table has around 73,000 clones, 75% to 90% seen once. Specimen: CD4+ or CD8+ T cells sorted from blood, collected in a trial of the OX40 agonist ivuxolimab. The receptors shown here come from an adult with an advanced solid tumor such as melanoma, head and neck, liver or kidney cancer.

The chain uses TRBV29-1 and TRBJ2-7; TRBD1 agrees at 9 bases. With 6 bases clipped from V and 4 bases from J, the junction kept 7 bases outside the gene matches. The germline V gene encodes CDR1 SQVTM and CDR2 ANQGSEA. CDR3 length: 13 residues. CDR3 DNA: TGCAGCGTCCCGGGACAGGGACATTACGAGCAGTACTTC. Translated, it gives CSVPGQGHYEQYF.

The chain couples TRBV5-6 to TRBJ2-3; tentative D call: TRBD2 (5 bases). This CDR3 has 14 amino acids. V lost 2 bases and J 1 base, leaving 8 bases between the germline ends. Looked up from germline, CDR1 is SGHDT and CDR2 is YYEEEE. CDR3 in DNA: TGTGCCAGCAGCTTTGCGGAGGGCACAGATACGCAGTATTTT. It is translated as CASSFAEGTDTQYF.

The gene calls are TRBV5-1 and TRBJ2-7, with D possibly being TRBD1 (5 bases). Germline CDR1 and CDR2: SGHRS and YFSETQ. The CDR3 contains 13 residues. Trimming took 1 base from V and 3 from J, leaving 8 bases between them. In DNA, the CDR3 is TGCGCCAGCAGCTTGTCTCAGGGCTACGAGCAGTACTTC. Translating it yields CASSLSQGYEQYF.

This clone appeared a few times. This rearrangement joins TRBV20-1 to TRBJ1-2; a weak D match, TRBD1 (5 bases). V lost 6 bases to trimming and J lost 8 bases, with 13 bases between them. The germline V gene has CDR1 DFQATT and CDR2 SNEGSKA (reference sequence). The CDR3 extends over 11 amino acids. CDR3 loop: CSAKGYGGYTF. As DNA, the CDR3 is TGCAGTGCCAAGGGGTATGGCGGCTACACCTTC.

This chain uses TRBV5-1 with TRBJ2-1, with 8 bases that match TRBD2. Germline-derived CDR1 and CDR2 are SGHRS and YFSETQ. CDR3 length equals 13 residues. After removal of 4 bases from V and 10 bases from J, the junction contained 7 bases not matched to a gene. The CDR3 reads CASSLGASGEQFF. The CDR3 nucleotides are TGCGCCAGCAGCCTGGGGGCTAGCGGGGAGCAGTTCTTC.

The chain is built from TRBV19 and TRBJ2-5; tentatively, D is TRBD1 (6 bases). V was cut by 6 bases and J by 2 bases, with 7 bases left in between. The CDR3 runs 12 residues. The V gene's germline CDR1 is LNHDA and CDR2 SQIVND (reference sequence). CDR3: CASRDRQETQYF. CDR3 DNA: TGTGCCAGTAGGGACAGACAAGAGACCCAGTACTTC.

The chain recombines TRBV5-1 with TRBJ2-1; D is uncertain. V was clipped by 4 bases and J by 0 bases, with 11 bases between them. Germline assignment: CDR1 SGHRS and CDR2 YFSETQ. The CDR3 is 15 residues long. The chain's CDR3 is CASSAQVSSYNEQFF. CDR3 DNA sequence: TGCGCCAGCAGCGCCCAGGTGAGCTCCTACAATGAGCAGTTCTTC.

V and J are TRBV27 and TRBJ2-1; 9 bases match TRBD1. With 4 bases clipped from V and 8 bases from J, the junction kept 9 bases outside the gene matches. The CDR3 totals 15 residues. Germline V gene data show CDR1 as MNHEY and CDR2 as SMNVEV (reference sequence). In nucleotides, the CDR3 is TGTGCCAGCAGTTCACCGGGACAGGGTGCCGATGAGCAGTTCTTC. Translation: CASSSPGQGADEQFF.

This chain uses TRBV5-1 with TRBJ2-5; 11 bases match TRBD2. J was trimmed by 5 bases and V by 3 bases; bases with no gene match: 12. CDR1 is SGHRS, CDR2 YFSETQ, per germline. CDR3 length equals 17 residues. CDR3 residues: CASSSLAGGPLGETQYF. DNA of the CDR3: TGCGCCAGCAGCTCCCTAGCGGGAGGCCCGTTAGGGGAGACCCAGTACTTC.

This sequence joins TRBV7-3 and TRBJ2-3; TRBD2 is a possible D gene (5 bases). Germline CDR1 is SGHTA and CDR2 is FQGTGA. Trimming cost V 2 bases and J 4 bases, with 16 bases left between them. The CDR3 loop spans 16 amino acids. The CDR3 is CASSLRGVSYADTQYF. Here the CDR3 DNA reads TGTGCCAGCAGCTTACGGGGAGTAAGTTATGCAGATACGCAGTATTTT.

V is TRBV19 and J is TRBJ2-3; D possibly uses TRBD1 or TRBD2 (5 bases each). V lost 1 base to trimming and J lost 6 bases, with 14 bases between them. CDR1 and CDR2 (germline): LNHDA, SQIVND (reference sequence). CDR3 length: 15 residues. CDR3 sequence reads: CASSIVGASGDTQYF. The CDR3 DNA reads TGTGCCAGTAGTATAGTCGGGGCCTCGGGGGATACGCAGTATTTT.

The CDR3 sequence is CASSPIQHRDTNTGELFF. The CDR3 DNA is TGTGCCAGCTCACCGATCCAACACCGGGACACCAACACCGGGGAGCTGTTTTTT. The V gene is TRBV18, the J gene TRBJ2-2; possibly TRBD1 for D (6 bases). CDR1 is KGHSH and CDR2 is LQKENI in the germline V gene. This CDR3 comprises 18 residues. The ends were cut back, 3 bases at V and 2 bases at J, with 19 bases in the middle. The complete variable domain, with remaining parts taken from reference TRBV18 and TRBJ2-2, reads NAGVMQNPRHLVRRRGQEARLRCSPMKGHSHVYWYRQLPEEGLKFMVYLQKENIIDESGMPKERFSAEFPKEGPSILRIQQVVRGDSAAYFCASSPIQHRDTNTGELFFGEGSRLTVL.

Only one count was recorded for this clone. The V gene is TRBV18, the J gene TRBJ2-3, with D uncertain. CDR1 KGHSH and CDR2 LQKENI come from the germline V gene. Trimming cost V 0 bases and J 8 bases, with 18 bases left between them. The CDR3 has 16 amino acids. CDR3 DNA sequence: TGTGCCAGCTCACCACCTTCCGGCCCGGTCATGGGTACGCAGTATTTT. Its translation: CASSPPSGPVMGTQYF. The full variable domain, its missing parts supplied by reference TRBV18 and TRBJ2-3, is NAGVMQNPRHLVRRRGQEARLRCSPMKGHSHVYWYRQLPEEGLKFMVYLQKENIIDESGMPKERFSAEFPKEGPSILRIQQVVRGDSAAYFCASSPPSGPVMGTQYFGPGTRLTVL.

The gene calls are TRBV6-5 and TRBJ2-1, with unresolved D. Trimming cost V 4 bases and J 10 bases, with 11 bases left between them. Germline loops: CDR1 MNHEY, CDR2 SVGAGI. The CDR3 loop spans 12 amino acids. CDR3 sequence (DNA): TGTGCCAGCAGTTGGCCGCCCCGGGAGCAGTTCTTC. Its translation is CASSWPPREQFF.

This clone was seen a single time. The CDR3 bases are TGCGCCAGCAGCTCCCTGACAGGGTGGTACAATGAGCAGTTCTTC. Residues: CASSSLTGWYNEQFF. The chain uses TRBV5-1 and TRBJ2-1; TRBD1 aligns across 7 bases. This CDR3 has 15 residues. Germline CDR1 reads SGHRS; CDR2 reads YFSETQ. V trimming: 3 bases; J trimming: 4 bases; junction bases outside the gene matches: 7. Full variable domain (remainder filled in from reference TRBV5-1 and TRBJ2-1): KAGVTQTPRYLIKTRGQQVTLSCSPISGHRSVSWYQQTPGQGLQFLFEYFSETQRNKGNFPGRFSGRQFSNSRSEMNVSTLELGDSALYLCASSSLTGWYNEQFFGPGTRLTVL.

The gene calls are TRBV6-1 and TRBJ2-3; 10 positions agree with TRBD1. The CDR3 contains 14 residues. Unmatched junction bases numbered 5, after V lost 6 bases and J lost 5 bases. CDR1 is MNHNS and CDR2 is SASEGT in the germline V gene. The CDR3 nucleotides read TGTGCCAGCAGACGACAGGGGGCTGAAGATACGCAGTATTTT. Its translation: CASRRQGAEDTQYF.

The chain is built from TRBV29-1 and TRBJ2-3, with TRBD2 matching over 11 bases. The CDR3 consists of 14 residues. Germline CDR1 reads SQVTM; CDR2 reads ANQGSEA. Losses at the gene ends were 7 bases for V and 1 base for J; bases not matched to a gene: 4. CDR3 coding DNA: TGCAGCGGCACACTAGCGGGGGGCACAGATACGCAGTATTTT. Its translation is CSGTLAGGTDTQYF.

This chain connects TRBV5-5 to TRBJ1-2; TRBD1 aligns across 10 bases. This CDR3 is built from 14 residues. Germline V gene sequence: CDR1 SGHKS, CDR2 YYEKEE (reference sequence). The V and J ends lost 1 base and 8 bases, in that order; junction bases with no gene match: 5. The CDR3 sequence is CASSLRQGAGGYTF. CDR3 in DNA: TGTGCCAGCAGCTTGAGACAGGGGGCGGGAGGCTACACCTTC.

Remarks on this clone: This sample includes further DNA sequences coding for the same CDR3. The rearrangement links TRBV4-1 to TRBJ1-1, with D unclear. The CDR3 is 14 amino acids. V shed 7 bases and J shed 1 base, with 13 bases lying between them. Germline values: CDR1 MGHRA, CDR2 YSYEKL. The CDR3 region has the DNA TGCGCCAGCACCTGGACGGGAGGGAACACTGAAGCTTTCTTT. It specifies CASTWTGGNTEAFF.

This rearrangement joins TRBV5-1 to TRBJ2-7; 11 bases agree with TRBD1. The J segment lost 6 bases and the V segment lost 0 bases, leaving 2 bases of the junction unmatched. Germline V gene lookup returns CDR1 SGHRS and CDR2 YFSETQ. CDR3 length: 14 amino acids. The CDR3 bases are TGCGCCAGCAGCTTGGATGGGACAGGGGGCGAGCAGTACTTC. Its translation: CASSLDGTGGEQYF.

The rearrangement joins TRBV14 to TRBJ2-2, with D possibly matching TRBD2 (6 bases). V lost 4 bases, J lost 3 bases, and 15 bases lay in between. Germline CDR1 SGHDN, CDR2 FVKESK. The CDR3 is 16 amino acids. The CDR3 DNA sequence: TGTGCCAGCAGCCGGCAGACGGGAGTTTACACCGGGGAGCTGTTTTTT. This encodes CASSRQTGVYTGELFF.

This clone occurred once. The chain combines TRBV9 with TRBJ2-1, with 12 bases that match TRBD2. Trimming cost V 0 bases and J 9 bases; bases outside gene matches: 4. Germline CDR1 SGDLS, CDR2 YYNGEE. The CDR3 consists of 15 residues. The CDR3 nucleotides read TGTGCCAGCAGCGTAGAACTAGCGGGAGGAGGTGAGCAGTTCTTC. As protein: CASSVELAGGGEQFF.

The chain employs TRBV9 and TRBJ2-7, with D possibly matching TRBD1 (5 bases). Germline CDR1 and CDR2: SGDLS and YYNGEE. The V end lost 0 bases, the J end lost 5 bases, and 18 bases lay between the germline ends. This CDR3 has 16 residues. In DNA, the CDR3 is TGTGCCAGCAGCGTAGCTAGTTTGACAGTGTTAGACGAGCAGTACTTC. Translating it yields CASSVASLTVLDEQYF.

The chain employs TRBV11-1 and TRBJ1-1; tentative D call: TRBD1 (5 bases). CDR3 length: 15 residues. The V gene lost 1 base and the J gene lost 5 bases, with 14 bases spanning the gap. CDR1 SGHAT and CDR2 FQDESV come from the germline V gene (reference sequence). CDR3 region: CASSLVQGGFTEAFF. Here the CDR3 DNA reads TGTGCCAGCAGCTTAGTCCAGGGAGGATTTACTGAAGCTTTCTTT.

This rearrangement joins TRBV5-1 to TRBJ2-1; 7 bases line up with TRBD1. V lost 8 bases to trimming and J lost 5 bases; unmatched junction nucleotides: 4. CDR3 length equals 12 residues. CDR1 is SGHRS, CDR2 YFSETQ, per germline. DNA of the CDR3: TGCGCCAGTTCACAGGGGAACAATGAGCAGTTCTTC. This codes for CASSQGNNEQFF.

The gene calls are TRBV14 and TRBJ2-5; D ambiguous. V lost 2 bases to trimming and J lost 2 bases, with 15 bases between them. Germline V CDR1 and CDR2: SGHDN, FVKESK. This CDR3 contains 16 residues. CDR3 nucleotide sequence: TGTGCCAGCAGCCAACCCCGATTGTTCGGGCAAGAGACCCAGTACTTC. Translated: CASSQPRLFGQETQYF. The variable domain in full, completed from reference TRBV14 and TRBJ2-5, reads EAGVTQFPSHSVIEKGQTVTLRCDPISGHDNLYWYRRVMGKEIKFLLHFVKESKQDESGMPNNRFLAERTGGTYSTLKVQPAELEDSGVYFCASSQPRLFGQETQYFGPGTRLLVL.

The chain has TRBV30 and TRBJ1-1; 7 positions agree with TRBD1. Unmatched junction bases numbered 3, after V lost 0 bases and J lost 2 bases. There are 14 residues in the CDR3. Germline-derived CDR1 and CDR2 are GTSNPN and SVGIG (reference sequence). The CDR3 reads CAWSVRQGNTEAFF. The CDR3 coding sequence is TGTGCCTGGAGTGTACGACAGGGAAACACTGAAGCTTTCTTT.

The chain has TRBV30 and TRBJ2-5; D possibly uses TRBD1 or TRBD2 (6 bases each). Germline lookup yields CDR1 GTSNPN and CDR2 SVGIG (reference sequence). V gave up 5 bases and J gave up 7 bases, with 20 bases separating them. The CDR3 runs to 14 residues. The CDR3 bases are TGTGCCTGGGAGGGGGACTTTGGGATCGGGACCCAGTACTTC. Translating it yields CAWEGDFGIGTQYF.

The chain carries TRBV5-5 and TRBJ1-4; D uncertain. CDR3 length: 14 amino acids. Germline V CDR1 and CDR2: SGHKS, YYEKEE (reference sequence). Deletions cut 2 bases from V and 4 bases from J, with 9 bases between. This CDR3 reads CASSFTAINEKLFF. Here the CDR3 DNA reads TGTGCCAGCAGCTTTACAGCCATTAATGAAAAACTGTTTTTT.